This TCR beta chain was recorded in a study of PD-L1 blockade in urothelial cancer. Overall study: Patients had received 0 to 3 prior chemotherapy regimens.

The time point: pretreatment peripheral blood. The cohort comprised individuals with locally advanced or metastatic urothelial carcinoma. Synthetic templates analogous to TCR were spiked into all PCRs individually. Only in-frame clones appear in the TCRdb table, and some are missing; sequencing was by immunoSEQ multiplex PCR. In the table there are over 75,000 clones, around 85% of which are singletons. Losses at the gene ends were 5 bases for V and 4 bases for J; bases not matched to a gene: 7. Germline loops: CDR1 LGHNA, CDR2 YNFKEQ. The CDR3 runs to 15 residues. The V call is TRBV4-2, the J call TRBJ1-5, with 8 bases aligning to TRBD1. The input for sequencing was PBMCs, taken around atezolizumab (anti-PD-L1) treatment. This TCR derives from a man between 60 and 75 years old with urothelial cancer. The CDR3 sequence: CASSAPDRENQPQHF. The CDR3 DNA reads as TGTGCCAGCAGCGCCCCGGACAGGGAAAATCAGCCCCAGCATTTT.